This TCR beta chain was found in a study of blood T cells in healthy people across ages. The second PCR ran about 6 to 11 cycles with a sample-barcoded 5' primer and J-beta primers. TCRdb reprocessed the 5' RACE reads via MiXCR and lists one record per CDR3 protein. The sample comprises about 930,000 distinct CDR3 sequences, about 28% of which are singletons, and 9.5% to 13% rests with the top ten. The CDR3 covers 15 residues. V lost 6 bases and J 0 bases, leaving 9 bases between the germline ends. Germline V gene data show CDR1 as LNHDA and CDR2 as SQIVND (reference sequence). These data also formed part of another study, on T cells of mothers and their children.

The receptor was isolated from a woman in her thirties or forties in good health. The sequencing input was blood. The V and J genes are TRBV19 and TRBJ2-6, with D uncertain. CDR3 sequence (DNA): TGTGCCAGTAGGGTCGGTAGCTCTGGGGCCAACGTCCTGACTTTC. Its protein is CASRVGSSGANVLTF.